A single sample gave rise to the 13 T cell receptor beta chains below, sequenced in a study of shared clonotypes between healthy human individuals. CD45RO-negative CD8 cells positively selected for CCR7 made up the naive population, which excluded terminally differentiated effector memory CD45RA+ cells. TCRdb's copy holds only in-frame clones and misses some; the assay was immunoSEQ multiplex PCR. The data show roughly 2.1 million clones, about 93% seen once. The sample consisted of naive CD8+ T cells from PBMCs. These TCRs come from a man aged 18 to 29 in good health. Some clones in this sample may be carry-over from other donors' samples.

The rearrangement joins TRBV4-1 to TRBJ2-1; D is unclear. The length of the CDR3 is 13 residues. The V gene's germline CDR1 is MGHRA and CDR2 YSYEKL. V lost 4 bases to trimming and J lost 8 bases, with 12 bases between them. CDR3 protein: CASSLHVSDEQFF. In DNA form, the CDR3 reads TGCGCCAGCAGCCTCCACGTTTCCGATGAGCAGTTCTTC.

The chain couples TRBV28 to TRBJ2-7; 7 nucleotides agree with TRBD1. CDR1 MDHEN and CDR2 SYDVKM come from the germline V gene. The CDR3 contains 15 residues. V was clipped by 5 bases and J by 4 bases; unmatched bases: 11. The CDR3 spells CASSLTGTAIYEQYF. The DNA of the CDR3 is TGTGCCAGCAGTCTAACCGGGACAGCAATTTACGAGCAGTACTTC.

CDR3 loop: CASLSPYYEQYF. The CDR3 nucleotides read TGTGCCAGCCTAAGCCCCTACTACGAGCAGTACTTC. The J gene is TRBJ2-7, the V gene TRBV2, with no clear D. V lost 8 bases, J lost 3 bases, and 11 bases lay in between. This CDR3 is 12 amino acids long. Germline V gene data show CDR1 as SNHLY and CDR2 as FYNNEI.

The sample holds a few counts of this clone. This chain links TRBV27 with TRBJ2-7, with D perhaps TRBD2 (5 bases). The V end lost 7 bases, the J end lost 6 bases, and 13 bases lay between the germline ends. This CDR3 contains 12 residues. The germline V gene has CDR1 MNHEY and CDR2 SMNVEV (reference sequence). This CDR3 reads CASMEASREQYF. CDR3 DNA: TGTGCCAGCATGGAGGCTAGCCGCGAGCAGTACTTC.

The CDR3 here is CSVVGGTGGGEQYF. CDR3 bases: TGCAGCGTTGTAGGTGGGACAGGGGGCGGCGAGCAGTACTTC. The chain is built from TRBV29-1 and TRBJ2-7; the match to TRBD1 covers 12 bases. The germline V gene has CDR1 SQVTM and CDR2 ANQGSEA. Trimming removed 4 bases from V and 6 bases from J; junction bases left unmatched: 7. The CDR3 has 14 amino acids.

About this clone itself: Germline is not matched at one junction end, which may reflect a read error. This sequence joins TRBV28 and TRBJ2-2; 10 bases agree with TRBD2. Germline CDR1 MDHEN, CDR2 SYDVKM. This CDR3 is 18 amino acids long. CDR3 amino acids: CASTLGLAGATNTGELFF. CDR3 DNA: TGTGCCAGCACTTTAGGCCTAGCGGGAGCTACGAACACCGGGGAGCTGTTTTTT.

In its sample, this clone was seen a few times. This sample also contains other DNA sequences that code for the same CDR3. The chain combines TRBV19 with TRBJ2-1; weak D call: TRBD2 (5 bases). The CDR3 sequence is 14 residues long. V lost 0 bases and J lost 4, with 7 bases in between. The germline gives CDR1 LNHDA, CDR2 SQIVND (reference sequence). The CDR3 protein is CASSIDGEYNEQFF. The CDR3 DNA sequence: TGTGCCAGTAGTATAGACGGGGAGTACAATGAGCAGTTCTTC.

The chain couples TRBV12-5 to TRBJ2-1, with D tentatively TRBD1 or TRBD2 (6 bases each). Germline CDR1 LGHNT, CDR2 FRNRAP. The CDR3 runs to 17 residues. The V end lost 1 base, the J end lost 7 bases, and 20 bases lay between the germline ends. CDR3 region: CASGLGLGGTTRNEQFF. The CDR3, as DNA: TGTGCTAGTGGTTTGGGGCTGGGGGGCACCACTAGGAATGAGCAGTTCTTC.

With regard to this clone: Other DNA sequences from this sample encode an identical CDR3 as well. The chain recombines TRBV27 with TRBJ2-1, with 11 bases matching TRBD2. Trimming at V came to 1 base and at J to 1 base, leaving 0 bases not matched to a gene. The germline gives CDR1 MNHEY, CDR2 SMNVEV (reference sequence). This CDR3 spans 16 amino acids. In nucleotides, the CDR3 is TGTGCCAGCAGTTTATTAGCGGGAGGGTCCTACAATGAGCAGTTCTTC. Translation: CASSLLAGGSYNEQFF.

This clone has a single count. The sample carries other DNA sequences with the same CDR3. The chain links TRBV28 to TRBJ1-1; D gene unclear. V gave up 4 bases and J gave up 0 bases, with 6 bases separating them. The CDR3 is made up of 13 amino acids. Germline CDR1 reads MDHEN; CDR2 reads SYDVKM. The CDR3: CASSSQVNTEAFF. The CDR3 bases are TGTGCCAGCAGTTCTCAAGTGAACACTGAAGCTTTCTTT.

The chain combines TRBV4-3 with TRBJ2-7; no firm D call. The CDR3 totals 14 residues. Germline V gene lookup returns CDR1 LGHNA and CDR2 YSLEER. Trimming took off 1 base at V and 4 bases at J, with 11 bases between the two ends. CDR3 coding DNA: TGCGCCAGCAGCCAAGGGGTCCCAGGATACGAGCAGTACTTC. Protein sequence: CASSQGVPGYEQYF.

This clone was detected only once. This chain links TRBV6-5 with TRBJ2-1, with a possible D match to TRBD2 (7 bases). The CDR3 has 12 amino acids. The V gene's germline CDR1 is MNHEY and CDR2 SVGAGI. Trimming left V 8 bases short and J 11 bases short, with 16 bases between. The CDR3: CASDPPGGKQFF. DNA of the CDR3: TGTGCCAGCGATCCCCCGGGGGGCAAGCAGTTCTTC.

V and J are TRBV11-2 and TRBJ2-5; 9 bases map to TRBD2. The trim removed 4 bases at V and 3 bases at J, leaving 9 bases unmatched. This CDR3 is built from 16 residues. The germline V gene encodes CDR1 SGHAT and CDR2 FQNNGV. CDR3 in amino acids: CASSWGGAGGEETQYF. CDR3 bases: TGTGCCAGCAGCTGGGGGGGAGCGGGAGGAGAAGAGACCCAGTACTTC.